These 21 T cell receptor beta chains came from one sample sequenced in a study of identical twins. TCRdb redid the calling of the 5' RACE reads with MiXCR, one entry per CDR3 protein. The sample shows about 200,000 distinct CDR3 sequences, over 9.5% of them seen only once. Material for sequencing was memory T cells sorted from blood. The source of these receptors is a man aged 45-60 years in good health.

This clonotype was seen a few times. The chain has TRBV3-1 and TRBJ2-5, with no clear D. V was pared by 4 bases and J by 2 bases, with 8 bases between. Germline V lookup: CDR1 LGHDT, CDR2 YNNKEL (reference sequence). The CDR3 loop spans 13 amino acids. CDR3 nucleotides: TGTGCCAGCAGCCCTCAGGTACAAGAGACCCAGTACTTC. Translated: CASSPQVQETQYF.

The rearrangement joins TRBV6-2 or TRBV6-3 to TRBJ2-7; tentative D call: TRBD1 (6 bases). This CDR3 contains 16 residues. The V and J ends lost 0 bases and 6 bases respectively, with 18 bases between them. The germline gives CDR1 MNHEY, CDR2 SVGEGT. CDR3 sequence reads: CASSYSRQQGTCEQYF. CDR3 sequence (DNA): TGTGCCAGCAGTTACTCGCGGCAACAGGGAACCTGCGAGCAGTACTTC.

This clonotype was counted many times. This sequence joins TRBV20-1 and TRBJ2-7; TRBD1 matches at 8 bases. The CDR3 contains 18 residues. V shed 6 bases and J 1 base; nucleotides not matched to a gene: 20. Germline lookup yields CDR1 DFQATT and CDR2 SNEGSKA (reference sequence). The CDR3 DNA reads as TGCAGTGCGCGCGGACAGGGTCTTTCACCACGATTATCCTACGAGCAGTACTTC. Protein sequence: CSARGQGLSPRLSYEQYF.

This clonotype was seen a handful of times. V is TRBV7-9 and J is TRBJ2-7; TRBD2 matches at 10 bases. CDR1 is SEHNR and CDR2 is FQNEAQ in the germline V gene (reference sequence). Trimming took 6 bases from V and 10 from J; bases not matched to a gene: 12. This CDR3 has 14 amino acids. In nucleotides, the CDR3 is TGTGCCAGCAGTTCGTCTGGACTAGCGGTGCGACAGTACTTC. It yields the protein CASSSSGLAVRQYF.

This clonotype has a count of ten or more. The chain links TRBV11-2 to TRBJ2-1; 7 nucleotides align to TRBD1. The CDR3 covers 15 residues. Germline V gives CDR1 SGHAT, CDR2 FQNNGV. Trimming took 4 bases from V and 0 from J; bases not matched to a gene: 3. CDR3 in DNA: TGTGCCAGCAGCTCCTCAGGGGGCTCCTACAATGAGCAGTTCTTC. Translating gives CASSSSGGSYNEQFF.

CDR3 coding DNA: TGTGCCAGCAGCGTCCGACAAACAGATACGCAGTATTTT. As protein: CASSVRQTDTQYF. V usage is TRBV9 and J usage is TRBJ2-3; D unresolved. This CDR3 has 13 amino acids. CDR1 SGDLS and CDR2 YYNGEE come from the germline V gene. Trimming shortened V by 2 bases and J by 3 bases, and 7 bases separated the two germline ends.

This clonotype came up many times. The rearrangement uses TRBV4-1 and TRBJ2-3; D is perhaps TRBD2 (5 bases). Trimming pared 0 bases from V and 3 bases from J, leaving 10 bases between. The germline V gene has CDR1 MGHRA and CDR2 YSYEKL. The CDR3 consists of 15 residues. The CDR3 nucleotides are TGCGCCAGCAGCCAAGATCAAGCGGTTACAGATACGCAGTATTTT. The encoded protein is CASSQDQAVTDTQYF.

This clonotype was counted between two and nine times. The rearrangement joins TRBV4-2 to TRBJ2-1; 12 bases map to TRBD2. Germline V gives CDR1 LGHNA, CDR2 YNFKEQ. The CDR3 is 16 amino acids. Trimming cost V 0 bases and J 11 bases; bases outside gene matches: 8. CDR3 in DNA: TGTGCCAGCAGCCAAGAGCTGATGACTAGCGGGGGTCAGCAGTTCTTC. Translated, it gives CASSQELMTSGGQQFF.

V and J are TRBV7-2 and TRBJ2-3; 11 nucleotides align to TRBD2. Trimming removed 2 bases from V and 2 bases from J; junction bases left unmatched: 3. The germline gives CDR1 SGHTA, CDR2 FQGNSA. CDR3 length equals 16 residues. This CDR3 reads CASSLNSGRATDTQYF. The CDR3 region has the DNA TGTGCCAGCAGCTTAAATAGCGGGAGGGCCACAGATACGCAGTATTTT.

The chain recombines TRBV7-7 with TRBJ2-1; TRBD2 might be the D (6 bases). V lost 0 bases and J lost 9, with 12 bases in between. This CDR3 region has 14 residues. CDR1 is SSHAT and CDR2 is FNYEAQ in the germline V gene (reference sequence). CDR3 loop: CASSLALTAGEQFF. The CDR3 DNA follows: TGTGCCAGCAGCTTAGCCCTCACAGCGGGTGAGCAGTTCTTC.

Only a few counts were recorded for this clonotype. CDR3 residues: CASSLFGSTDTQYF. For the CDR3, the DNA is TGTGCCAGCAGCTTATTTGGCAGCACAGATACGCAGTATTTT. This chain joins TRBV7-2 and TRBJ2-3, with D uncertain. V lost 2 bases, J lost 0 bases, and 6 bases lay in between. This CDR3 region has 14 residues. The V gene's germline CDR1 is SGHTA and CDR2 FQGNSA.

This clonotype was observed at least ten times. The chain employs TRBV29-1 and TRBJ2-5, with TRBD1 matching 10 bases. J gave up 3 bases and V 4 bases, and 8 bases lay outside the gene matches. The V gene's germline CDR1 is SQVTM and CDR2 ANQGSEA. There are 15 residues in the CDR3. In nucleotides, the CDR3 is TGCAGCGTTGCCCCATCCGGGACAGGGGAAGAGACCCAGTACTTC. It codes for CSVAPSGTGEETQYF.

This clonotype was found many times. The CDR3 protein is CASSVDRGSWNEQFF. The CDR3 DNA sequence: TGTGCCAGCAGTGTGGACAGGGGGTCGTGGAATGAGCAGTTCTTC. The J gene is TRBJ2-1, the V gene TRBV2; 10 nucleotides line up with TRBD1. The CDR3 contains 15 residues. Trimming at V came to 4 bases and at J to 7 bases, leaving 7 bases not matched to a gene. CDR1 is SNHLY, CDR2 FYNNEI, per germline. The full variable domain, with the rest looked up from reference TRBV2 and TRBJ2-1, is EPEVTQTPSHQVTQMGQEVILRCVPISNHLYFYWYRQILGQKVEFLVSFYNNEISEKSEIFDDQFSVERPDGSNFTLKIRSTKLEDSAMYFCASSVDRGSWNEQFFGPGTRLTVL.

The sample holds a few counts of this clonotype. The gene calls are TRBV11-2 and TRBJ2-1, with D hard to call. The CDR3 loop spans 13 amino acids. Per the germline V gene, CDR1 is SGHAT and CDR2 is FQNNGV. Trimming cost V 5 bases and J 3 bases, with 8 bases left between them. The CDR3 region is CASSPTVYNEQFF. The CDR3 nucleotides read TGTGCCAGCAGCCCTACAGTCTACAATGAGCAGTTCTTC.

This clonotype was observed a few times. For the CDR3, the DNA is TGTGCCAGCAGCTTGGTTGGTTCTCTTAGCACAGATACGCAGTATTTT. Amino acid sequence: CASSLVGSLSTDTQYF. This sequence joins TRBV5-5 and TRBJ2-3; D is unresolved. This CDR3 spans 16 amino acids. The germline CDR1 and CDR2 sequences are SGHKS and YYEKEE (reference sequence). V was cut by 0 bases and J by 0 bases, with 11 bases left in between.

Many counts were recorded for this clonotype. The chain is built from TRBV7-2 and TRBJ2-1; TRBD1 aligns across 7 bases. The CDR3 contains 15 residues. Germline-derived CDR1 and CDR2 are SGHTA and FQGNSA. Losses at the gene ends were 3 bases for V and 3 bases for J; bases not matched to a gene: 5. The DNA of the CDR3 is TGTGCCAGCAGCTTGAACAGGGGAGTCTACAATGAGCAGTTCTTC. Protein: CASSLNRGVYNEQFF.

The chain carries TRBV7-3 and TRBJ2-5; tentative D call: TRBD2 (6 bases). V shed 4 bases and J shed 9 bases, with 12 bases lying between them. The CDR3 has 12 residues. The germline CDR1 and CDR2 sequences are SGHTA and FQGTGA. The CDR3 DNA reads as TGTGCCAGCAGCTGGGGAACTAGCCCCCAGTACTTC. As protein: CASSWGTSPQYF.

This clonotype appeared many times. This chain uses TRBV20-1 with TRBJ2-5; D call uncertain. The germline V gene has CDR1 DFQATT and CDR2 SNEGSKA (reference sequence). Trimming took off 5 bases at V and 3 bases at J, with 16 bases between the two ends. The CDR3 consists of 14 residues. Here the CDR3 reads CSAPPTGQKETQYF. The CDR3 coding sequence is TGCAGTGCTCCCCCCACTGGGCAGAAAGAGACCCAGTACTTC.

This chain links TRBV12-3 or TRBV12-4 with TRBJ1-6; 7 nucleotides agree with TRBD1. The junction had 7 bases not matched to a gene; V was cut back by 6 bases and J by 2 bases. The CDR3 contains 16 residues. The CDR3 region has the DNA TGTGCCAGCAGCTCACAGGGGAGAGCCTATAATTCACCCCTCCACTTT. This translates into CASSSQGRAYNSPLHF.

This clonotype was recorded at least ten times. The chain couples TRBV7-2 to TRBJ2-7; D is possibly TRBD2 (6 bases). Looked up from germline, CDR1 is SGHTA and CDR2 is FQGNSA. V lost 3 bases and J 9 bases, leaving 15 bases between the germline ends. This CDR3 is built from 13 residues. In DNA form, the CDR3 reads TGTGCCAGCAGCTTCCCGGGGGTACTCGGGCAGTACTTC. Translating gives CASSFPGVLGQYF.

V and J are TRBV6-9 and TRBJ2-1, with D uncertain. This CDR3 has 12 amino acids. Germline V CDR1 and CDR2: MNHGY, SVAAGI. With 4 bases removed from V and 10 bases from J, the gap between germline ends came to 11 bases. This chain's CDR3 is CASSSLPVEQFF. CDR3 bases: TGTGCCAGCAGTTCCCTACCAGTGGAGCAGTTCTTC.